Reported below is one TCR beta chain. In germline, CDR1 is LNHDA, CDR2 SQIVND (reference sequence). The ends were cut back, 2 bases at V and 4 bases at J, with 5 bases in the middle. This CDR3 contains 12 residues. The data belong to a study of blood T cell repertoires in COVID-19. Background on the study: T cells, B-cell-depleted T cells, or PBMCs supplied cDNA or gDNA.

Assay used: immunoSEQ multiplex PCR; TCRdb lists only in-frame clones, some missing. The sample records about 180,000 clones, approximately 90% being singletons. The origin of this receptor is a woman aged 70 to 79 with COVID-19, enrolled during active disease. Sample: peripheral blood. The chain links TRBV19 to TRBJ1-1; no clear D. The CDR3: CASSIFGTEAFF. The CDR3 DNA is TGTGCCAGTAGTATATTCGGCACTGAAGCTTTCTTT.